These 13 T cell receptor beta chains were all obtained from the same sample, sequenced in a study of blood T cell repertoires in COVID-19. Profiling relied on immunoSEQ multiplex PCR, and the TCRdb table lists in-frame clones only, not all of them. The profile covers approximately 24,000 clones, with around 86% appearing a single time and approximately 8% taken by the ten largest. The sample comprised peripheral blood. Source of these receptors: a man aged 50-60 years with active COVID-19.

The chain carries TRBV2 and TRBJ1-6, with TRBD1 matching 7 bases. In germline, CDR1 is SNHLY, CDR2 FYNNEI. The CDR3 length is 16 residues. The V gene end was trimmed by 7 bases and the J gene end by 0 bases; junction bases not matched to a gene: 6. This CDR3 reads CASIRDRRSYNSPLHF. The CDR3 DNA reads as TGTGCCAGCATTAGGGACAGACGCTCCTATAATTCACCCCTCCACTTT.

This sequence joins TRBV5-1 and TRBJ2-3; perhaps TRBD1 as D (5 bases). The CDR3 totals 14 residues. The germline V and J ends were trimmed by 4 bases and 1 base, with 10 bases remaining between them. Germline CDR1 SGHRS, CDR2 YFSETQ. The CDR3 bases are TGCGCCAGCAGCACAGGAATACGCACAGATACGCAGTATTTT. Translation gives CASSTGIRTDTQYF.

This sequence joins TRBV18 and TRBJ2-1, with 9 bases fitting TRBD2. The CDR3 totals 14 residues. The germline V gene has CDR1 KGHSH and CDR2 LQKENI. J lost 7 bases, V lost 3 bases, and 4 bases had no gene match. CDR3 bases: TGTGCCAGCTCACCCCCACTAGCGGGTAATGAGCAGTTCTTC. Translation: CASSPPLAGNEQFF.

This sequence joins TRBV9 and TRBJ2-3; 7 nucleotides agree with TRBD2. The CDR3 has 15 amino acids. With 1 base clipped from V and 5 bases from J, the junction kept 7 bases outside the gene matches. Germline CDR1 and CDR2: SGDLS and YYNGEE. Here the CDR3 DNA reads TGTGCCAGCAGCGTACGGTCAGGGAGGGAAGATACGCAGTATTTT. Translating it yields CASSVRSGREDTQYF.

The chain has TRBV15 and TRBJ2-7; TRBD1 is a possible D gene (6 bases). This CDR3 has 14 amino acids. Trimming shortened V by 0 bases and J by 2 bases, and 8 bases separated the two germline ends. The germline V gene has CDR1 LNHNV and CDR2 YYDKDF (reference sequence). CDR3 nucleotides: TGTGCCACCAGCAGAGAAAGGACAGCCTACGAGCAGTACTTC. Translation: CATSRERTAYEQYF. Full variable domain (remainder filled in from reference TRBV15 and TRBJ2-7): DAMVIQNPRYQVTQFGKPVTLSCSQTLNHNVMYWYQQKSSQAPKLLFHYYDKDFNNEADTPDNFQSRRPNTSFCFLDIRSPGLGDTAMYLCATSRERTAYEQYFGPGTRLTVT.

In nucleotides, the CDR3 is TGTGCCAGCAGGCCAACGGGAGTTCTTGAAGCTTTCTTT. It is translated as CASRPTGVLEAFF. This chain connects TRBV12-3 or TRBV12-4 to TRBJ1-1; D is unresolved. V was cut by 6 bases and J by 7 bases, with 15 bases left in between. The CDR3 runs 13 residues.

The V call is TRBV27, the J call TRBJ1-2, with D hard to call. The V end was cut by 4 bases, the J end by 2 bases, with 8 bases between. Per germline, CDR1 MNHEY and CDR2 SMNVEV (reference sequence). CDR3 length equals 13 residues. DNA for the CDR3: TGTGCCAGCAGTTCGAGGCAGAACTATGGCTACACCTTC. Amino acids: CASSSRQNYGYTF.

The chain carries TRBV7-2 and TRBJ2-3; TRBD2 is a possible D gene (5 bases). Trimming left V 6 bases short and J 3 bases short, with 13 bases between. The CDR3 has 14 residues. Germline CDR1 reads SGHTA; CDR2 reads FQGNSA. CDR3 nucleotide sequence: TGTGCCAGCAGAACGCGGAGAGGGACAGATACGCAGTATTTT. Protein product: CASRTRRGTDTQYF.

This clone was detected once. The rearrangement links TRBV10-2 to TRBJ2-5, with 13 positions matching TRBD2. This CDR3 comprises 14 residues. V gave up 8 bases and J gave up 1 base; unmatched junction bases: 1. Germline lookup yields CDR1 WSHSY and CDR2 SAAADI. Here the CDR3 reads CASGTSGTQETQYF. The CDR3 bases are TGCGCCAGCGGGACTAGCGGGACCCAAGAGACCCAGTACTTC.

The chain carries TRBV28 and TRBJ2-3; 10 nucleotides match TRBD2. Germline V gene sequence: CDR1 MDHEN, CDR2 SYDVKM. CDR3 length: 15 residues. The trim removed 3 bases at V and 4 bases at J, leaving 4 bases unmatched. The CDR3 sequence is CASSFLLAGADTQYF. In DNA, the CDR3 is TGTGCCAGCAGTTTTCTCCTAGCGGGGGCAGATACGCAGTATTTT.

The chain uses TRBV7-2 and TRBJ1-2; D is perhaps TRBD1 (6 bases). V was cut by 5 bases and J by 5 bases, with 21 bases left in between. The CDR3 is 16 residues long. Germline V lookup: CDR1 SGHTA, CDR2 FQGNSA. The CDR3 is CASSPDPRGKGYGYTF. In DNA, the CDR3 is TGTGCCAGCAGCCCTGATCCCAGGGGTAAGGGGTATGGCTACACCTTC.

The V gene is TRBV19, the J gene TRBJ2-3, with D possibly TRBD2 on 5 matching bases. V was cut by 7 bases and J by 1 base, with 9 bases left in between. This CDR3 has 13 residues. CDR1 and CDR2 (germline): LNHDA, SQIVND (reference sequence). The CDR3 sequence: CASKTRGTDTQYF. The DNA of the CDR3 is TGTGCCAGTAAAACTAGGGGCACAGATACGCAGTATTTT.

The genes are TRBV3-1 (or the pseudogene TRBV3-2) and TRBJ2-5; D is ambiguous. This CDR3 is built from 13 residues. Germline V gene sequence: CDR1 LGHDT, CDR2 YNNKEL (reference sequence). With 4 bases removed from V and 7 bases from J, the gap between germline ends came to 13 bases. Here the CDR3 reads CASSPGSPGTQYF. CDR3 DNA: TGTGCCAGCAGCCCCGGGTCCCCCGGGACCCAGTACTTC.